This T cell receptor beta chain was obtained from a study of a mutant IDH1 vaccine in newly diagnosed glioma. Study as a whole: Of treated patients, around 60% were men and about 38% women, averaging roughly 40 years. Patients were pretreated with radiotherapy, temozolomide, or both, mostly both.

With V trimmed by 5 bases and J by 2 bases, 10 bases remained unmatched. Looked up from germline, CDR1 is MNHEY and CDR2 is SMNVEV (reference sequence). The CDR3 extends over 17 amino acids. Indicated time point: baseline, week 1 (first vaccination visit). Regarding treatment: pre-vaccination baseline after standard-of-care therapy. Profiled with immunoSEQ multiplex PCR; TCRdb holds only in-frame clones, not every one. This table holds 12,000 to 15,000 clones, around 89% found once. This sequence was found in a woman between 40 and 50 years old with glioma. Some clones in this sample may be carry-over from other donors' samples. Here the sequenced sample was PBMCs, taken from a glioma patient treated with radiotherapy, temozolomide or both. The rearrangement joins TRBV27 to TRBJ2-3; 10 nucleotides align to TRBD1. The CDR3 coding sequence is TGTGCCAGCAGTCCTCGGGACAGGGGAACCATCACAGATACGCAGTATTTT. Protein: CASSPRDRGTITDTQYF.